These 18 T cell receptor beta chains were sequenced from one sample in a study of human thymus T cells. Assay used: immunoSEQ multiplex PCR; TCRdb lists only in-frame clones, some missing. The table shows tens of thousands of clones, with around 94% occurring only once. The specimen was blood. Every receptor here comes from a boy in the first two years of life with a congenital heart defect but otherwise immunologically healthy.

This clone has just one count. J is TRBJ2-7 and V is TRBV7-9, with unresolved D. CDR3 length: 11 residues. V lost 6 bases and J 2 bases, leaving 5 bases between the germline ends. Germline loops: CDR1 SEHNR, CDR2 FQNEAQ (reference sequence). This CDR3 reads CASSSAYEQYF. The CDR3 DNA follows: TGTGCCAGCAGTTCAGCCTACGAGCAGTACTTC.

J is TRBJ2-3 and V is TRBV9, with D maybe TRBD2 (6 bases). The CDR3 consists of 16 residues. V lost 0 bases and J lost 3, with 14 bases in between. The germline CDR1 and CDR2 sequences are SGDLS and YYNGEE. For the CDR3, the DNA is TGTGCCAGCAGCGTAGACCCACGGGGAGGTACAGATACGCAGTATTTT. Its protein product is CASSVDPRGGTDTQYF.

The rearrangement links TRBV7-2 to TRBJ2-2, with D tentatively TRBD2 (6 bases). The CDR3 is made up of 14 amino acids. CDR1 and CDR2 from the germline V gene are SGHTA and FQGNSA. With 4 bases removed from V and 6 bases from J, the gap between germline ends came to 12 bases. CDR3 in DNA: TGTGCCAGCAGCTCGACTAGTGGTGCCGGGGAGCTGTTTTTT. Amino acids: CASSSTSGAGELFF. Together with reference TRBV7-2 and TRBJ2-2, the CDR3 gives the full variable domain: GAGVSQSPSNKVTEKGKDVELRCDPISGHTALYWYRQSLGQGLEFLIYFQGNSAPDKSGLPSDRFSAERTGGSVSTLTIQRTQQEDSAVYLCASSSTSGAGELFFGEGSRLTVL.

The genes are TRBV28 and TRBJ1-4; tentatively, D is TRBD1 (5 bases). V was cut by 8 bases and J by 0 bases, with 13 bases left in between. In germline, CDR1 is MDHEN, CDR2 SYDVKM. This CDR3 is 15 amino acids long. The CDR3 region has the DNA TGTGCCAGCTCCCCCGGGGGGACAACTAATGAAAAACTGTTTTTT. Protein: CASSPGGTTNEKLFF.

This clone was seen just once. This rearrangement joins TRBV5-1 to TRBJ2-2; the D is unclear. V shed 4 bases and J shed 5 bases, with 6 bases lying between them. CDR1 and CDR2 from the germline V gene are SGHRS and YFSETQ. The CDR3 is 12 residues long. The CDR3 loop is CASSGDTGELFF. CDR3 sequence (DNA): TGCGCCAGCAGCGGAGATACCGGGGAGCTGTTTTTT.

This clone occurred a few times. The chain links TRBV6-5 to TRBJ1-1, with TRBD1 matching over 7 bases. CDR1 MNHEY and CDR2 SVGAGI come from the germline V gene. With 5 bases clipped from V and 1 base from J, the junction kept 4 bases outside the gene matches. The CDR3 covers 14 residues. CDR3 amino acids: CASSTGDGNTEAFF. The CDR3 DNA is TGTGCCAGCAGTACAGGGGATGGGAACACTGAAGCTTTCTTT.

This clone was detected only once. CDR3 in amino acids: CASSLNQRGSDEQFF. The CDR3 DNA reads TGTGCCAGCAGCTTAAACCAGCGGGGTAGTGATGAGCAGTTCTTC. This chain joins TRBV7-9 and TRBJ2-1, with 7 nucleotides matching TRBD2. The trim removed 2 bases at V and 8 bases at J, leaving 9 bases unmatched. The V gene's germline CDR1 is SEHNR and CDR2 FQNEAQ (reference sequence). The CDR3 covers 15 residues. Full variable domain (outside the CDR3, taken from reference TRBV7-9 and TRBJ2-1): DTGVSQNPRHKITKRGQNVTFRCDPISEHNRLYWYRQTLGQGPEFLTYFQNEAQLEKSRLLSDRFSAERPKGSFSTLEIQRTEQGDSAMYLCASSLNQRGSDEQFFGPGTRLTVL.

The CDR3 DNA is TGTGCCAGCAGTATAACAGATACGCAGTATTTT. As protein: CASSITDTQYF. The chain uses TRBV6-1 and TRBJ2-3; D call uncertain. Germline V gives CDR1 MNHNS, CDR2 SASEGT. The V end was cut by 5 bases, the J end by 3 bases, with 3 bases between. This CDR3 has 11 residues.

The chain joins TRBV7-2 to TRBJ2-5; weak D call: TRBD2 (6 bases). V was shortened by 3 bases and J by 1 base, with 9 bases between the two germline ends. The germline gives CDR1 SGHTA, CDR2 FQGNSA. The CDR3 spans 14 residues. CDR3 DNA: TGTGCCAGCAGCTTTAGCGGAGTCCAAGAGACCCAGTACTTC. This encodes CASSFSGVQETQYF.

The rearrangement links TRBV4-1 to TRBJ1-2; the match to TRBD1 covers 10 bases. The CDR3 is 15 residues long. With 4 bases clipped from V and 4 bases from J, the junction kept 6 bases outside the gene matches. Germline assignment: CDR1 MGHRA and CDR2 YSYEKL. CDR3 nucleotide sequence: TGCGCCAGCAGCCCGGGACAGGGGCCAACCTATGGCTACACCTTC. This encodes CASSPGQGPTYGYTF.

This sequence joins TRBV19 and TRBJ2-3, with D perhaps TRBD1 (5 bases). V was trimmed by 1 base and J by 7 bases, leaving 15 bases between them. The CDR3 contains 15 residues. Germline V gene sequence: CDR1 LNHDA, CDR2 SQIVND (reference sequence). CDR3 coding DNA: TGTGCCAGTAGTATAGGGGCAGGGTCACTAAATACGCAGTATTTT. Translating gives CASSIGAGSLNTQYF.

The rearrangement links TRBV7-2 to TRBJ2-1; the match to TRBD2 covers 8 bases. The CDR3 length is 16 residues. The trim removed 2 bases at V and 2 bases at J, leaving 5 bases unmatched. CDR1 and CDR2 (germline): SGHTA, FQGNSA. The CDR3 is CASSLIRTSPYNEQFF. The CDR3 DNA reads as TGTGCCAGCAGCTTAATTCGGACTAGCCCCTACAATGAGCAGTTCTTC.

The V and J genes are TRBV15 and TRBJ2-2, with 9 bases aligning to TRBD1. V shed 5 bases, J shed 5 bases, and the junction held 6 bases outside the gene matches. This CDR3 comprises 15 residues. Germline assignment: CDR1 LNHNV and CDR2 YYDKDF (reference sequence). The CDR3 is CATSGTGGGTGELFF. In nucleotides, the CDR3 is TGTGCCACCAGCGGAACAGGGGGCGGGACCGGGGAGCTGTTTTTT.

This chain links TRBV23-1 with TRBJ2-5; D is unresolved. TRBV23-1 is reported as an ORF; its role is uncertain. Trimming removed 3 bases at V and 5 bases at J, with 16 bases between. The CDR3 has 15 residues. The CDR3 here is CASSQPVVAMETQYF. The DNA for the CDR3 is TGCGCCAGCAGTCAGCCCGTAGTAGCTATGGAGACCCAGTACTTC.

For the CDR3, the DNA is TGTGCCAGCAGTCGCGGGGGGGTCCATGAGCAGTTCTTC. Amino acid sequence: CASSRGGVHEQFF. The genes are TRBV28 and TRBJ2-1; TRBD2 aligns across 9 bases. Germline V gives CDR1 MDHEN, CDR2 SYDVKM. The junction had 4 bases not matched to a gene; V was cut back by 5 bases and J by 8 bases. The CDR3 runs 13 residues.

This chain's CDR3 is CASSYRGASYEQYF. CDR3 bases: TGTGCCAGCAGCTACAGGGGGGCGTCCTACGAGCAGTACTTC. The chain carries TRBV11-3 and TRBJ2-7; 8 nucleotides line up with TRBD1. CDR1 and CDR2 from the germline V gene are SGHNT and YENEEA. This CDR3 spans 14 amino acids. V shed 4 bases and J 1 base; nucleotides not matched to a gene: 3.

The rearrangement uses TRBV9 and TRBJ1-3; D not certain. The CDR3 is made up of 14 amino acids. Trimming took 0 bases from V and 0 from J, leaving 4 bases between them. Germline V gives CDR1 SGDLS, CDR2 YYNGEE. The CDR3 reads CASSVEDSGNTIYF. CDR3 bases: TGTGCCAGCAGCGTAGAGGACTCTGGAAACACCATATATTTT.

The rearrangement uses TRBV5-6 and TRBJ1-2; D unresolved. The CDR3 has 18 residues. V was pared by 0 bases and J by 3 bases, with 21 bases between. Germline lookup yields CDR1 SGHDT and CDR2 YYEEEE. This CDR3 is CASSLESGSTHFYYGYTF. CDR3 bases: TGTGCCAGCAGCTTGGAATCTGGCAGCACTCACTTCTACTATGGCTACACCTTC.